Below, 8 T cell receptor beta chains from the same sample are listed, as sequenced in a study of blood T cells in healthy people across ages. Next came a second PCR, run for about 6 to 12 cycles, which used a sample-barcoded 5' primer along with a J-beta primer mix. TCRdb used MiXCR to reprocess the 5' RACE reads, holding one entry per CDR3 protein. The sample gives more than 650,000 distinct CDR3 sequences, 20% to 30% of which show up once; 3% is in the top ten. Another study also made use of these data, one on T cells of mothers and their children.

What was sequenced was blood. Every receptor here comes from a boy between 5 and 17 years old in good health.

This rearrangement joins TRBV20-1 to TRBJ2-1; maybe TRBD1 (5 bases). The J call may be incorrect, as the DNA end agrees better with TRBJ2-5. The CDR3 is 12 residues long. Germline assignment: CDR1 DFQATT and CDR2 SNEGSKA (reference sequence). CDR3 sequence: CSARGQPETQYF. CDR3 bases: TGCAGTGCTAGAGGACAGCCTGAGACCCAGTACTTC.

V and J are TRBV29-1 and TRBJ2-3; 7 bases align to TRBD2. CDR3 size: 15 residues. Germline loops: CDR1 SQVTM, CDR2 ANQGSEA. Trimming took 4 bases from V and 2 from J; bases not matched to a gene: 9. Here the CDR3 reads CSVVGLAEATDTQYF. In DNA, the CDR3 is TGCAGCGTTGTCGGGCTAGCGGAGGCCACAGATACGCAGTATTTT.

The chain uses TRBV20-1 and TRBJ2-2, with D possibly TRBD2 on 7 matching bases. Germline-derived CDR1 and CDR2 are DFQATT and SNEGSKA (reference sequence). With 6 bases removed from V and 4 bases from J, the gap between germline ends came to 18 bases. There are 15 residues in the CDR3. This CDR3 reads CSAEDGGQATGELFF. CDR3 in DNA: TGCAGTGCAGAGGACGGGGGGCAGGCCACCGGGGAGCTGTTTTTT.

CDR3 sequence (DNA): TGCAGCGTTGAAGATCTTCTAGGGAGCGATGGGGGGCAGTACTTC. It is translated as CSVEDLLGSDGGQYF. The chain combines TRBV29-1 with TRBJ2-7; D may be TRBD1 or TRBD2 (5 bases each). This CDR3 has 15 amino acids. Trimming cost V 0 bases and J 9 bases, with 21 bases left between them. Germline V gene sequence: CDR1 SQVTM, CDR2 ANQGSEA.

This clonotype was picked up many times. The chain is built from TRBV10-3 and TRBJ2-5; 8 bases are shared with TRBD2. CDR1 is ENHRY, CDR2 SYGVKD, per germline. Trimming cost V 8 bases and J 0 bases; bases outside gene matches: 8. CDR3 length: 15 amino acids. The CDR3, as DNA: TGTGCCATCGGGGGACTAGGGTCGGACCAAGAGACCCAGTACTTC. It is translated as CAIGGLGSDQETQYF.

This clonotype was seen more than once but under ten times. The rearrangement links TRBV4-1 to TRBJ1-2; D remains unclear. The V gene lost 4 bases and the J gene lost 3 bases, with 12 bases spanning the gap. The CDR3 sequence is 14 residues long. CDR1 and CDR2 (germline): MGHRA, YSYEKL. CDR3 DNA: TGCGCCAGCAGCCCCGGGCCGGAATACTATGGCTACACCTTC. It translates to CASSPGPEYYGYTF.

This chain joins TRBV19 and TRBJ1-1; D is unclear. This CDR3 contains 13 residues. V was cut by 5 bases and J by 1 base, with 8 bases left in between. The germline V gene has CDR1 LNHDA and CDR2 SQIVND (reference sequence). CDR3 bases: TGTGCCAGTAGTCCGGCACAGAACACTGAAGCTTTCTTT. This translates into CASSPAQNTEAFF.

The chain carries TRBV9 and TRBJ2-3; 12 nucleotides match TRBD2. Germline CDR1 SGDLS, CDR2 YYNGEE. The CDR3 consists of 16 residues. V dropped 2 bases and J dropped 4; count of bases not matched to a gene: 5. DNA of the CDR3: TGTGCCAGCAGCGTTACTAGCGGGGGGCTCCCAGATACGCAGTATTTT. Protein sequence: CASSVTSGGLPDTQYF.